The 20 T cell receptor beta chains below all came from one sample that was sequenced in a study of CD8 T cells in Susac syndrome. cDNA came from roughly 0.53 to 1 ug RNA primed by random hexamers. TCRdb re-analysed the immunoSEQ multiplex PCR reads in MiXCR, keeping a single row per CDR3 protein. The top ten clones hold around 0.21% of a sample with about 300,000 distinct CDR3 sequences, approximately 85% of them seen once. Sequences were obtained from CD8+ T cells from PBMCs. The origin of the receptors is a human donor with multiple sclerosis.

Written as DNA, the CDR3 is TGTGCCAGCAGCTCAAGACTAGCGGGAGTAGGGGCTAGCACAGATACGCAGTATTTT. It codes for CASSSRLAGVGASTDTQYF. The chain recombines TRBV13 with TRBJ2-3; TRBD2 aligns across 12 bases. Germline V gene lookup returns CDR1 PRHDT and CDR2 FYEKMQ (reference sequence). Losses at the gene ends were 4 bases for V and 0 bases for J; bases not matched to a gene: 11. There are 19 residues in the CDR3.

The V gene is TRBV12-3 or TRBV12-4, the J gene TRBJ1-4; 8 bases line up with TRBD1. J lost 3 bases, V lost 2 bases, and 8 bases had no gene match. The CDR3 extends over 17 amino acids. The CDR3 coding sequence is TGTGCCAGCAGTTTAACCGAGGACAGGGCGGCTAATGAAAAACTGTTTTTT. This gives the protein CASSLTEDRAANEKLFF.

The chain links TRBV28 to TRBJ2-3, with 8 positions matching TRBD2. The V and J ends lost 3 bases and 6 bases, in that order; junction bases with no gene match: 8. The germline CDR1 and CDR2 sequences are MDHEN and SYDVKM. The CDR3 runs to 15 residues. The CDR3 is CASSFPAGDADTQYF. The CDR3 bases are TGTGCCAGCAGTTTCCCAGCGGGAGACGCGGATACGCAGTATTTT.

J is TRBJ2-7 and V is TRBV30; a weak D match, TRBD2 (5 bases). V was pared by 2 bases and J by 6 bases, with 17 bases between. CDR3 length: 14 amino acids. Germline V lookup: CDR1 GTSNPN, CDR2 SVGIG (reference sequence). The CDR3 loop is CAWSTVGAGGEQYF. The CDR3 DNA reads TGTGCCTGGAGTACGGTGGGAGCAGGCGGCGAGCAGTACTTC.

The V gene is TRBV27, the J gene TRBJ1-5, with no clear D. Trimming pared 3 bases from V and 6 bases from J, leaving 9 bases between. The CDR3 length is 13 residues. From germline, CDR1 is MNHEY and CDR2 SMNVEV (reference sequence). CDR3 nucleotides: TGTGCCAGCAGTTTTTTGTCTGGTCAGCCCCAGCATTTT. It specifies CASSFLSGQPQHF.

The CDR3: CASSTWTSGEGETQYF. The CDR3 DNA follows: TGTGCCAGCAGTACGTGGACTAGCGGGGAGGGGGAGACCCAGTACTTC. The gene calls are TRBV27 and TRBJ2-5, with TRBD2 matching 12 bases. Germline V gives CDR1 MNHEY, CDR2 SMNVEV (reference sequence). The length of the CDR3 is 16 residues. V shed 5 bases, J shed 5 bases, and the junction held 9 bases outside the gene matches.

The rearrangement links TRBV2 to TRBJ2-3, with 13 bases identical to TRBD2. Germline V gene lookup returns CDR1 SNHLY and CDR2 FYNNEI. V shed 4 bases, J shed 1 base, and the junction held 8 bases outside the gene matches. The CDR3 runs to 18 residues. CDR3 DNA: TGTGCCAGCAGTGGGACTAGCGGGAGTATTTGGGGCACAGATACGCAGTATTTT. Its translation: CASSGTSGSIWGTDTQYF.

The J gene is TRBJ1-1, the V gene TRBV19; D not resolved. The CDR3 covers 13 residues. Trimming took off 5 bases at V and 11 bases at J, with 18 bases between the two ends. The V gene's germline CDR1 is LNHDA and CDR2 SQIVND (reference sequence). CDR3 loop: CASSPIGGMGAFF. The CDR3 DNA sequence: TGTGCCAGTAGTCCGATAGGTGGGATGGGCGCTTTCTTT.

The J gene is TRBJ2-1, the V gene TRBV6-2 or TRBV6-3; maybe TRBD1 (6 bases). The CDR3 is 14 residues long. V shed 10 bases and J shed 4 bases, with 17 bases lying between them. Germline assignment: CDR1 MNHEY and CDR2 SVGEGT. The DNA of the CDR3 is TGTGCCACCTCCAAGGACAGCCCTTACAATGAGCAGTTCTTC. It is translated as CATSKDSPYNEQFF.

The CDR3 region is CASSSRDKLYLANYGYTF. For the CDR3, the DNA is TGTGCCAGCAGCTCCCGGGACAAGCTCTACCTAGCTAACTATGGCTACACCTTC. The chain recombines TRBV5-4 with TRBJ1-2, with D tentatively TRBD1 (6 bases). In germline, CDR1 is SGHNT, CDR2 YYREEE (reference sequence). The CDR3 runs to 18 residues. V was pared by 3 bases and J by 0 bases, with 21 bases between.

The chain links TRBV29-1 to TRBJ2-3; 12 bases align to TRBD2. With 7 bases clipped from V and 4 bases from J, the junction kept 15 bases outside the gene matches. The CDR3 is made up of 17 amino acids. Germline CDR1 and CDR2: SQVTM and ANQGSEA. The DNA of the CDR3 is TGCAGCGGAGGACTAGCGGGACGATGGGACACGGCAGATACGCAGTATTTT. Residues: CSGGLAGRWDTADTQYF.

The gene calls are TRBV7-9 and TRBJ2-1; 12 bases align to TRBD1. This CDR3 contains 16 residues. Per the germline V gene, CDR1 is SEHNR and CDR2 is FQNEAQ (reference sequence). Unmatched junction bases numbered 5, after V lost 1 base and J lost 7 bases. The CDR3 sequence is CASSLVGTGGRNEQFF. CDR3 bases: TGTGCCAGCAGCTTAGTTGGGACAGGGGGCAGGAATGAGCAGTTCTTC.

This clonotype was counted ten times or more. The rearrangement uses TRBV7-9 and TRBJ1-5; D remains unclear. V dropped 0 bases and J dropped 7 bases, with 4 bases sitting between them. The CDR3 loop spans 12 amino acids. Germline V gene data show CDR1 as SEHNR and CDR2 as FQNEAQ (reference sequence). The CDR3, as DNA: TGTGCCAGCAGCTTAGCAGGACAGCCCCAGCATTTT. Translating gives CASSLAGQPQHF.

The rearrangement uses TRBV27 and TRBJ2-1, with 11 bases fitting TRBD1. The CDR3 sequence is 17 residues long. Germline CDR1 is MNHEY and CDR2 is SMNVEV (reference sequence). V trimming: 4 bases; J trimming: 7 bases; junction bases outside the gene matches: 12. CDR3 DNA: TGTGCCAGCAGTTCCTTGGTGGACAGGGGGCGCGGGAATGAGCAGTTCTTC. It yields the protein CASSSLVDRGRGNEQFF.

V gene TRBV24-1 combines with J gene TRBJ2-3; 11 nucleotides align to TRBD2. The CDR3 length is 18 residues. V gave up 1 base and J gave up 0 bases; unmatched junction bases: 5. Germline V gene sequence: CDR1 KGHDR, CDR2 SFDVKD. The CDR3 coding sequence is TGTGCCACCAGTGATTTAAAGGGGACTAGCGGTAGCACAGATACGCAGTATTTT. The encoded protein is CATSDLKGTSGSTDTQYF.

CDR3 sequence reads: CASSTDSTDTQYF. Written as DNA, the CDR3 is TGTGCCAGCAGCACGGACAGCACAGATACGCAGTATTTT. V is TRBV7-9 and J is TRBJ2-3; D unclear. V shed 5 bases and J shed 0 bases, with 6 bases lying between them. The CDR3 has 13 residues. From germline, CDR1 is SEHNR and CDR2 FQNEAQ (reference sequence).

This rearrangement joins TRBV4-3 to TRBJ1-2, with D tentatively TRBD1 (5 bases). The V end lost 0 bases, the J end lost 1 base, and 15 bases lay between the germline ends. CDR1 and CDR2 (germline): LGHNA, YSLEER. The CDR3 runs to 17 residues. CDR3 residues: CASSQDGLGRVNYGYTF. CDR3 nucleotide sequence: TGCGCCAGCAGCCAAGACGGATTGGGCAGGGTTAACTATGGCTACACCTTC.

The CDR3 DNA sequence: TGTGCCAGCAGCACGGATCTAACCTACAATGAGCAGTTCTTC. Protein sequence: CASSTDLTYNEQFF. This chain connects TRBV2 to TRBJ2-1; D is uncertain. Per the germline V gene, CDR1 is SNHLY and CDR2 is FYNNEI. This CDR3 contains 14 residues. V lost 6 bases and J 2 bases, leaving 11 bases between the germline ends.

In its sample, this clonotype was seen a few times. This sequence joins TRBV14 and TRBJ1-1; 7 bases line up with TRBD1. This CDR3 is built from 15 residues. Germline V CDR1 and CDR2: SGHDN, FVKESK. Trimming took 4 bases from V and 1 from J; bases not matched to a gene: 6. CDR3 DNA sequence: TGTGCCAGCAGCCCCCCGACAGGGTGGAACACTGAAGCTTTCTTT. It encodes CASSPPTGWNTEAFF.

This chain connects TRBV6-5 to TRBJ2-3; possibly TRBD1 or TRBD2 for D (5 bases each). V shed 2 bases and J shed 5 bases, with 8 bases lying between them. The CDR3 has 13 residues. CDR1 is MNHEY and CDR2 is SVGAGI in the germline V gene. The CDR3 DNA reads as TGTGCCAGCAGTTACGGGGCGGGAGATACGCAGTATTTT. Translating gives CASSYGAGDTQYF.